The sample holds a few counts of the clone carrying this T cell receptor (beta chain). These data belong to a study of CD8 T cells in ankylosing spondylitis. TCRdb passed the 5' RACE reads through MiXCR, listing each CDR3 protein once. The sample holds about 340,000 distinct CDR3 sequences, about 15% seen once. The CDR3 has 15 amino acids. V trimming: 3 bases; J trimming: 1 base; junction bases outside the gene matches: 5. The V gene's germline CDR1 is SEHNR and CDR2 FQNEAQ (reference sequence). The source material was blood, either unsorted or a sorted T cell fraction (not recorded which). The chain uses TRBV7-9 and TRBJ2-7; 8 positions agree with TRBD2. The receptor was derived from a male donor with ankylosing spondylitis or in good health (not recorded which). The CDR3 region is CASSLGGLGSYEQYF. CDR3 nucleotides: TGTGCCAGCAGCTTGGGGGGACTAGGTTCCTACGAGCAGTACTTC.